These 23 T cell receptor beta chains originate from one sample sequenced in a study of control samples from healthy donors and cancer patients. Assay used: immunoSEQ multiplex PCR; TCRdb lists only in-frame clones, some missing. The sample has over 100,000 clones, approximately 92% seen once. Sequenced material: blood. These receptors originate from a man aged 35 to 55 in good health.

V and J are TRBV2 and TRBJ1-3, with D hard to call. Germline V gives CDR1 SNHLY, CDR2 FYNNEI. The CDR3 is 14 residues long. Trimming pared 3 bases from V and 0 bases from J, leaving 6 bases between. The CDR3 region is CASSESLSGNTIYF. The DNA for the CDR3 is TGTGCCAGCAGTGAGTCGCTCTCTGGAAACACCATATATTTT.

The chain uses TRBV30 and TRBJ2-7; 7 nucleotides align to TRBD1. The CDR3 is 14 amino acids. V was pared by 3 bases and J by 0 bases, with 5 bases of the junction left unmatched. Per the germline V gene, CDR1 is GTSNPN and CDR2 is SVGIG (reference sequence). CDR3 DNA sequence: TGTGCCTGGAGAGCTTCAGGGGGCTCCTACGAGCAGTACTTC. The encoded protein is CAWRASGGSYEQYF.

This clone was observed a few times. The chain employs TRBV6-4 and TRBJ2-2, with TRBD2 as a possible D gene (6 bases). V lost 4 bases and J lost 3, with 6 bases in between. Looked up from germline, CDR1 is MRHNA and CDR2 is SNTAGT. This CDR3 contains 13 residues. This chain's CDR3 is CASSASDTGELFF. CDR3 in DNA: TGTGCCAGCAGTGCTAGCGACACCGGGGAGCTGTTTTTT.

The chain employs TRBV6-1 and TRBJ2-7; TRBD1 agrees at 7 bases. Unmatched junction bases numbered 8, after V lost 2 bases and J lost 4 bases. CDR3 length: 15 residues. The germline CDR1 and CDR2 sequences are MNHNS and SASEGT. CDR3 nucleotide sequence: TGTGCCAGCAGTGAATGGGTAGGGGGCACGTACGAGCAGTACTTC. Amino acid sequence: CASSEWVGGTYEQYF.

The chain combines TRBV19 with TRBJ2-7, with TRBD1 identical over 7 bases. Trimming removed 3 bases from V and 6 bases from J; junction bases left unmatched: 8. Germline V lookup: CDR1 LNHDA, CDR2 SQIVND (reference sequence). The CDR3 sequence is 14 residues long. The CDR3 DNA sequence: TGTGCCAGTAGTATCTCTGACAGGGTTGGCGAGCAGTACTTC. It yields the protein CASSISDRVGEQYF.

The J gene is TRBJ1-3, the V gene TRBV4-1; D is undetermined. V was pared by 2 bases and J by 0 bases, with 17 bases between. CDR1 and CDR2 (germline): MGHRA, YSYEKL. The CDR3 spans 18 residues. DNA of the CDR3: TGCGCCAGCAGCCAAAAACCACTGGACGGAGGCTCTGGAAACACCATATATTTT. Protein product: CASSQKPLDGGSGNTIYF.

This chain links TRBV29-1 with TRBJ1-3, with 8 bases lining up with TRBD1. Germline CDR1 and CDR2: SQVTM and ANQGSEA. After removal of 4 bases from V and 0 bases from J, the junction contained 8 bases not matched to a gene. This CDR3 is built from 16 residues. The CDR3 loop is CSVADTGGSSGNTIYF. CDR3 sequence (DNA): TGCAGCGTTGCTGACACAGGGGGTAGCTCTGGAAACACCATATATTTT.

The chain couples TRBV5-1 to TRBJ1-2; D unresolved. Germline V gives CDR1 SGHRS, CDR2 YFSETQ. The CDR3 runs to 14 residues. V gave up 5 bases and J gave up 3 bases, with 14 bases separating them. For the CDR3, the DNA is TGCGCCAGCAGACCCGATCCCCGGGACTATGGCTACACCTTC. It codes for CASRPDPRDYGYTF.

This clone has a handful of counts. CDR3 amino acids: CASKRQLTGELFF. CDR3 coding DNA: TGTGCCAGCAAGCGACAGCTCACCGGGGAGCTGTTTTTT. The chain joins TRBV6-6 to TRBJ2-2, with a tentative D call TRBD1 (5 bases). The CDR3 extends over 13 amino acids. V gave up 7 bases and J gave up 4 bases, with 10 bases separating them. CDR1 and CDR2 from the germline V gene are MNHNY and SVGAGI (reference sequence).

This rearrangement joins TRBV5-1 to TRBJ2-1; TRBD2 agrees at 10 bases. CDR3 size: 16 residues. The V gene's germline CDR1 is SGHRS and CDR2 YFSETQ. Trimming took 0 bases from V and 8 from J; bases not matched to a gene: 8. The CDR3 spells CASSLGIAGGRDEQFF. The CDR3 DNA reads as TGCGCCAGCAGCTTGGGAATAGCGGGGGGAAGGGATGAGCAGTTCTTC.

This clone appeared once. This chain uses TRBV5-4 with TRBJ1-2, with D hard to call. Trimming removed 1 base from V and 0 bases from J, with 10 bases in between. CDR1 and CDR2 (germline): SGHNT, YYREEE (reference sequence). The CDR3 spans 15 residues. In DNA form, the CDR3 reads TGTGCCAGCAGCTTGCCAGTACCGACTAACTATGGCTACACCTTC. Residues: CASSLPVPTNYGYTF.

The chain has TRBV3-1 (or the pseudogene TRBV3-2) and TRBJ1-1; 8 positions match TRBD1. Germline assignment: CDR1 LGHDT and CDR2 YNNKEL (reference sequence). There are 16 residues in the CDR3. V trimming: 2 bases; J trimming: 0 bases; junction bases outside the gene matches: 5. The CDR3 DNA reads TGTGCCAGCAGCCAACCCGGGACAGGTATGAACACTGAAGCTTTCTTT. Protein sequence: CASSQPGTGMNTEAFF.

There are a few counts of this clone. The chain carries TRBV3-1 (or the pseudogene TRBV3-2) and TRBJ1-1, with D uncertain. The CDR3 is made up of 14 amino acids. Germline-derived CDR1 and CDR2 are LGHDT and YNNKEL (reference sequence). V lost 5 bases and J lost 1, with 11 bases in between. The CDR3, as DNA: TGTGCCAGCAGCGACCTTACAAAGAACACTGAAGCTTTCTTT. Amino acid sequence: CASSDLTKNTEAFF.

V and J are TRBV9 and TRBJ1-2, with 9 bases identical to TRBD1. The CDR3 has 18 amino acids. The V and J ends lost 0 bases and 3 bases, in that order; junction bases with no gene match: 12. Germline V gives CDR1 SGDLS, CDR2 YYNGEE. CDR3 in amino acids: CASSVGRGQGSVDYGYTF. CDR3 coding DNA: TGTGCCAGCAGCGTAGGGAGGGGACAGGGTTCGGTCGACTATGGCTACACCTTC.

The chain recombines TRBV5-6 with TRBJ2-1, with D maybe TRBD2 (6 bases). This CDR3 is 16 amino acids long. CDR1 is SGHDT and CDR2 is YYEEEE in the germline V gene. V lost 6 bases, J lost 0 bases, and 16 bases lay in between. DNA of the CDR3: TGTGCCAGCACCCGCTTCTCGGGGGACTCCTACAATGAGCAGTTCTTC. It yields the protein CASTRFSGDSYNEQFF.

This chain joins TRBV10-3 and TRBJ2-1; 11 positions agree with TRBD2. The CDR3 spans 16 residues. Per the germline V gene, CDR1 is ENHRY and CDR2 is SYGVKD. J lost 2 bases, V lost 4 bases, and 4 bases had no gene match. The DNA of the CDR3 is TGTGCCATCAGTGTAGCGGGGGGGGTAGCCTACAATGAGCAGTTCTTC. Encoded protein: CAISVAGGVAYNEQFF.

The chain has TRBV6-6 and TRBJ2-2, with D possibly being TRBD2 (5 bases). Per germline, CDR1 MNHNY and CDR2 SVGAGI (reference sequence). V gave up 2 bases and J gave up 6 bases, with 7 bases separating them. CDR3 length: 13 amino acids. The DNA of the CDR3 is TGTGCCAGCAGTTACGCGGGTGCCGGGGAGCTGTTTTTT. Translating gives CASSYAGAGELFF.

V gene TRBV7-8 combines with J gene TRBJ2-7; D perhaps matches TRBD2 (7 bases). The CDR3 has 15 amino acids. Between the trimmed V and J ends, which lost 2 bases and 5 bases, there was a span of 16 bases. CDR1 SGHVS and CDR2 FQNEAQ come from the germline V gene. Here the CDR3 reads CASSLSGGGGNEQYF. CDR3 sequence (DNA): TGTGCCAGCAGCTTATCTGGGGGGGGCGGGAACGAGCAGTACTTC.

This rearrangement joins TRBV10-3 to TRBJ1-2; TRBD1 might be the D (5 bases). The CDR3 spans 12 residues. Germline lookup yields CDR1 ENHRY and CDR2 SYGVKD. V lost 5 bases to trimming and J lost 4 bases, with 8 bases between them. The CDR3 DNA reads TGTGCCATCAGTACTGGGGGCTATGGCTACACCTTC. Amino acids: CAISTGGYGYTF.

This clone was seen just once. The chain recombines TRBV19 with TRBJ1-6; TRBD1 might be the D (5 bases). The length of the CDR3 is 14 residues. Germline V gene data show CDR1 as LNHDA and CDR2 as SQIVND (reference sequence). The V gene lost 5 bases and the J gene lost 10 bases, with 15 bases spanning the gap. The CDR3 spells CASSFGGITSPLHF. The CDR3 bases are TGTGCCAGTAGTTTCGGGGGGATAACCTCACCCCTCCACTTT.

The chain combines TRBV6-1 with TRBJ1-6; D is undetermined. CDR1 MNHNS and CDR2 SASEGT come from the germline V gene. Trimming pared 3 bases from V and 10 bases from J, leaving 16 bases between. The CDR3 has 15 amino acids. CDR3 region: CASSEYLRIRSPLHF. The CDR3 DNA reads TGTGCCAGCAGTGAGTATTTAAGAATAAGGTCACCCCTCCACTTT.

The chain couples TRBV3-1 (or the pseudogene TRBV3-2) to TRBJ1-6; D is unclear. The CDR3 is 14 amino acids. Looked up from germline, CDR1 is LGHDT and CDR2 is YNNKEL (reference sequence). V was cut by 4 bases and J by 0 bases, with 4 bases left in between. In nucleotides, the CDR3 is TGTGCCAGCAGCCCCAGCTCCTATAATTCACCCCTCCACTTT. Protein product: CASSPSSYNSPLHF.

This chain uses TRBV18 with TRBJ1-1; D not certain. Germline assignment: CDR1 KGHSH and CDR2 LQKENI. With 6 bases removed from V and 3 bases from J, the gap between germline ends came to 5 bases. The CDR3 is made up of 11 amino acids. This chain's CDR3 is CASSRDTEAFF. The DNA for the CDR3 is TGTGCCAGCTCCCGGGACACTGAAGCTTTCTTT.